The clone carrying this T cell receptor (beta chain) was picked up many times. Trimming took 3 bases from V and 5 from J, leaving 13 bases between them. The germline V gene has CDR1 KGHSH and CDR2 LQKENI. There are 15 residues in the CDR3. TCRdb reanalysed the 5' RACE reads using MiXCR and keeps one entry per CDR3 protein. There are roughly 770,000 distinct CDR3 sequences in the sample; roughly 18% occur only once, and around 14% lies in the top ten. This sample was taken from a study of identical twins. The data were also submitted as part of a second study, on T cells expressing NK-cell markers.

The genes are TRBV18 and TRBJ1-4, with D possibly being TRBD1 (5 bases). The sample comprised PBMCs. The sequence was collected from a woman between 18 and 29 years old in good health. CDR3 region: CASSPGIGANEKLFF. CDR3 in DNA: TGTGCCAGCTCACCGGGGATAGGGGCCAATGAAAAACTGTTTTTT.